Listed below are T cell receptor beta chains from one sample, sequenced in a study of graft-versus-host responses after intestinal transplantation. Their cognate antigens are unknown. TCRdb's table, derived via immunoSEQ multiplex PCR, lists solely in-frame clones and lacks some. This sample yields around 100,000 clones, of which roughly 93% are seen a single time; 0.9% to 1.5% belongs to the top ten. The material sequenced was unstimulated CD8+ T cells sorted from spleen or lymph node cells, taken before intestinal transplant. The receptors shown here come from a human donor who received an intestinal transplant. The CDR3 runs from the conserved cysteine through the conserved F or W. D genes are given only for firm matches. Only some rows state a clone size, as once, few, many or a class for expanded clones.

cdr3_aa | cdr3_nt | j_call | clone_size | v_call | d_call | cdr3_length
CASRLVGAGSTEAFF | TGTGCCAGTAGATTAGTGGGGGCGGGGTCCACTGAAGCTTTCTTT | TRBJ1-1 | NA | TRBV19 | NA | 15
CASGSTTSGEYNEQFF | TGTGCTAGTGGTTCGACGACTAGCGGGGAATACAATGAGCAGTTCTTC | TRBJ2-1 | few | TRBV12-5 | TRBD2 | 16
CASSQRGVNEQFF | TGTGCCAGCAGCCAAAGGGGGGTAAATGAGCAGTTCTTC | TRBJ2-1 | NA | TRBV11-2 | NA | 13
CATSSRLGGYNEQFF | TGTGCCACCAGCAGTCGACTAGGTGGATACAATGAGCAGTTCTTC | TRBJ2-1 | few | TRBV15 | NA | 15
CASSSDSSYNEQFF | TGTGCCAGCAGCTCGGACAGTTCTTACAATGAGCAGTTCTTC | TRBJ2-1 | NA | TRBV7-6 | NA | 14
CASSIGLGRNEQFF | TGTGCCAGTAGTATAGGTCTTGGGCGCAATGAGCAGTTCTTC | TRBJ2-1 | NA | TRBV19 | NA | 14
CASSDRQETQYF | TGTGCCAGCAGTGACAGACAAGAGACCCAGTACTTC | TRBJ2-5 | NA | TRBV25-1 | NA | 12
CASTYSSGGPYNEQFF | TGTGCCAGTACCTACTCTAGCGGGGGGCCGTACAATGAGCAGTTCTTC | TRBJ2-1 | NA | TRBV19 | TRBD2 | 16
CASSFGKGDQPQHF | TGTGCCAGCAGTTTTGGGAAGGGAGATCAGCCCCAGCATTTT | TRBJ1-5 | NA | TRBV27 | NA | 14
CASTPGGVSSGEQYF | TGTGCCAGCACACCTGGGGGGGTCTCCTCTGGCGAGCAGTACTTC | TRBJ2-7 | NA | TRBV6-1 | TRBD2 | 15
CASSWVSYNEQFF | TGTGCCAGCAGTTGGGTCTCCTACAATGAGCAGTTCTTC | TRBJ2-1 | once | TRBV6-6 | NA | 13
CASSQERQENTEAFF | TGCGCCAGCAGCCAAGAAAGGCAGGAGAACACTGAAGCTTTCTTT | TRBJ1-1 | NA | TRBV4-1 | NA | 15
CASSDLRADVSYEQYF | TGTGCCAGCAGCGACCTTCGGGCGGACGTTTCCTACGAGCAGTACTTC | TRBJ2-7 | NA | TRBV7-9 | NA | 16
CASSPGTSGGETQYF | TGTGCCAGCAGTCCCGGGACTAGCGGGGGAGAGACCCAGTACTTC | TRBJ2-5 | NA | TRBV27 | TRBD2 | 15
CASSSGTGETQYF | TGTGCCAGCAGCTCCGGGACCGGAGAGACCCAGTACTTC | TRBJ2-5 | NA | TRBV11-3 | NA | 13
CASSYDRGGSSPLHF | TGTGCCAGCAGCTACGACAGGGGTGGGAGTTCACCCCTCCACTTT | TRBJ1-6 | few | TRBV7-9 | TRBD1 | 15
CASTNYQSGGDSTQYF | TGTGCCAGCACAAACTACCAGAGCGGGGGGGATAGTACGCAGTATTTT | TRBJ2-3 | NA | TRBV7-8 | TRBD2 | 16
CASSYNTEQFF | TGTGCCAGCAGTTATAACACTGAGCAGTTCTTC | TRBJ2-1 | NA | TRBV6-6 | NA | 11